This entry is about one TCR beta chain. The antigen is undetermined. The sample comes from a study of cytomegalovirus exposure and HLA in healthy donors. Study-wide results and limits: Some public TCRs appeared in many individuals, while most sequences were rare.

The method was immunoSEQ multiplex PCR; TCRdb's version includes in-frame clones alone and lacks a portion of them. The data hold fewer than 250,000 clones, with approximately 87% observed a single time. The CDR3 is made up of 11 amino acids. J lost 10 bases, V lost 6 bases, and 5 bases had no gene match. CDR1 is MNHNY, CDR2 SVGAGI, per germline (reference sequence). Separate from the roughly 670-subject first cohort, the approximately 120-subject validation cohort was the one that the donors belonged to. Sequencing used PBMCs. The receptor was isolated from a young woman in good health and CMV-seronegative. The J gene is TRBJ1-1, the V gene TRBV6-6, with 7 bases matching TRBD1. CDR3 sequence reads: CASRDRWGAFF. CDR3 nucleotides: TGTGCCAGCAGGGACAGGTGGGGAGCTTTCTTT.